The sequence of this T cell receptor beta chain was determined in a study of blood T cell repertoires in COVID-19. Study context: From the United States, Italy and Spain came samples of acute and convalescent COVID-19. In each case, the material was cDNA or gDNA derived from T cells, B-cell-depleted T cells, or PBMCs.

The Seattle patients, enrolled during active infection, were followed longitudinally. Per the original data handling: Quantification of nucleated cells was approximated via reference gene primer amplification. The table came from immunoSEQ multiplex PCR; TCRdb's copy has only in-frame clones and leaves some out. For V, J and clone size, that table is used; D and trimming come from the DNA. Among roughly 480,000 clones listed, 89% were seen once. Trimming took 5 bases from V and 4 from J; bases not matched to a gene: 11. CDR1 and CDR2 from the germline V gene are SGHTA and FQGNSA. The CDR3 extends over 16 amino acids.

The rearrangement links TRBV7-2 to TRBJ2-3; 8 bases fit TRBD2. This TCR came from a young man with COVID-19, enrolled during active disease. The material sequenced was peripheral blood. DNA of the CDR3: TGTGCCAGCAGCGACCGGGGGGCGGGGGGTGCAGATACGCAGTATTTT. Amino acids: CASSDRGAGGADTQYF.